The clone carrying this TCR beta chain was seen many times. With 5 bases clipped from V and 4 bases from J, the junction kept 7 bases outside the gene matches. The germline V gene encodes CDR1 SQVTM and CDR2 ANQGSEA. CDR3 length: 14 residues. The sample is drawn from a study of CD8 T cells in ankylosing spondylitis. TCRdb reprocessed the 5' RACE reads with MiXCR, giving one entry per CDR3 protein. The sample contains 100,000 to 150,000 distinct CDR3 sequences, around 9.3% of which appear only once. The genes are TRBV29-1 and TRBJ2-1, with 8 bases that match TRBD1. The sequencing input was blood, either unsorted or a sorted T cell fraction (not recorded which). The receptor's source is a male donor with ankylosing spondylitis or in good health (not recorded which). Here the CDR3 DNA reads TGCAGCGTTTACCGGGACAGGAGTTACAATGAGCAGTTCTTC. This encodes CSVYRDRSYNEQFF.